The entry below describes one TCR beta chain. Assay: immunoSEQ multiplex PCR; the TCRdb copy retains only in-frame clones and omits some. The table records about 2.4 million clones, approximately 94% of them present only once. The data stem from a study of shared clonotypes between healthy human individuals. V dropped 7 bases and J dropped 1; count of bases not matched to a gene: 7. The CDR3 runs 15 residues. Germline CDR1 SNHLY, CDR2 FYNNEI. This receptor was identified in a man between 18 and 35 years old in good health. Sequencing was performed on naive CD4+ T cells sorted from blood. Subset given: CD45RA+ positively selected. V and J are TRBV2 and TRBJ2-5; TRBD2 matches at 9 bases. This CDR3 reads CASNGGRAGQETQYF. For the CDR3, the DNA is TGTGCCAGCAATGGCGGGAGGGCCGGCCAAGAGACCCAGTACTTC.